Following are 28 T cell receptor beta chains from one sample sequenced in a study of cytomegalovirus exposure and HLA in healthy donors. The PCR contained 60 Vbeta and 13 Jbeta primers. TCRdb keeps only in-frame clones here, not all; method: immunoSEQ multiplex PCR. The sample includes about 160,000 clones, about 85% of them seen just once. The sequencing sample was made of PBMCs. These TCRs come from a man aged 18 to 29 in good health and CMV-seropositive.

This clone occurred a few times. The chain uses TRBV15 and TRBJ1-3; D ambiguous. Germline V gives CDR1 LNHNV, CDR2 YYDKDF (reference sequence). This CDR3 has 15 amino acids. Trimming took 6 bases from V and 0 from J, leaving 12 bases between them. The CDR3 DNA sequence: TGTGCCACCAGACTGATCGGGAGCTCTGGAAACACCATATATTTT. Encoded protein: CATRLIGSSGNTIYF.

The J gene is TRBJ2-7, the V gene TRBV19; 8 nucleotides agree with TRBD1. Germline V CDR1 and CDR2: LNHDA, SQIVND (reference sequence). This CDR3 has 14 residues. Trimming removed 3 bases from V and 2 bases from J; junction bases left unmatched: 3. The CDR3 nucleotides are TGTGCCAGTAGTATTCGGACAGGGACCTACGAGCAGTACTTC. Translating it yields CASSIRTGTYEQYF.

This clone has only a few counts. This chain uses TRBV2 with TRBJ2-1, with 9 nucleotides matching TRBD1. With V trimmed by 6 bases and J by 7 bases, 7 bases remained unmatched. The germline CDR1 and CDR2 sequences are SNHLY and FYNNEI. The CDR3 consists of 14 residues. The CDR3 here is CASSLGQGRNEQFF. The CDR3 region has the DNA TGTGCCAGCAGCCTGGGACAGGGAAGGAATGAGCAGTTCTTC.

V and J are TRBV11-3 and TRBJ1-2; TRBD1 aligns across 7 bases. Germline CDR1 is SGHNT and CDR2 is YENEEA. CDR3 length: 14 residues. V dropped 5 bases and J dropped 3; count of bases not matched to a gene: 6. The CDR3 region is CASSPRTGYYGYTF. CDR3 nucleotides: TGTGCCAGCAGCCCCAGGACAGGTTACTATGGCTACACCTTC.

The CDR3 DNA reads as TGTGCCAGCAGCCCTTGGGACAGGGCCCACTATGGCTACACCTTC. Its translation is CASSPWDRAHYGYTF. V is TRBV13 and J is TRBJ1-2, with 9 bases lining up with TRBD1. This CDR3 spans 15 amino acids. Germline CDR1 PRHDT, CDR2 FYEKMQ (reference sequence). V lost 5 bases, J lost 3 bases, and 7 bases stayed unmatched.

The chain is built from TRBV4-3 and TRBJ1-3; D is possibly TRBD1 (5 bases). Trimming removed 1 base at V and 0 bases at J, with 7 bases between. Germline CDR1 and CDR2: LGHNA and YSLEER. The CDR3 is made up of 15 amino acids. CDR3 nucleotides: TGCGCCAGCAGCCAAGGAGACAGCTCTGGAAACACCATATATTTT. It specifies CASSQGDSSGNTIYF.

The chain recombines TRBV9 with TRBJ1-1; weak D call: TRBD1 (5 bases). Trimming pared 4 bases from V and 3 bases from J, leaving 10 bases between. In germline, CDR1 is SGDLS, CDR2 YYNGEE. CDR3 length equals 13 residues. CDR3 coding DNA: TGTGCCAGCAGCTACATAGGGGACACTGAAGCTTTCTTT. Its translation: CASSYIGDTEAFF.

CDR3 protein: CASSPSDFYSSYNEQFF. In DNA, the CDR3 is TGTGCCAGCAGTCCATCGGACTTCTACTCCTCCTACAATGAGCAGTTCTTC. The rearrangement uses TRBV27 and TRBJ2-1; TRBD2 might be the D (5 bases). The CDR3 has 17 amino acids. The V end was cut by 5 bases, the J end by 0 bases, with 17 bases between. The V gene's germline CDR1 is MNHEY and CDR2 SMNVEV (reference sequence).

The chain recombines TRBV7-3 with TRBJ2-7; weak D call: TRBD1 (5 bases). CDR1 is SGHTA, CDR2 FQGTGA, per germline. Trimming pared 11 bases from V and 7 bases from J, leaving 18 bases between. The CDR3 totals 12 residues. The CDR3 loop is CASQGRGVEQYF. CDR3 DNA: TGTGCCTCGCAGGGTAGGGGTGTGGAGCAGTACTTC.

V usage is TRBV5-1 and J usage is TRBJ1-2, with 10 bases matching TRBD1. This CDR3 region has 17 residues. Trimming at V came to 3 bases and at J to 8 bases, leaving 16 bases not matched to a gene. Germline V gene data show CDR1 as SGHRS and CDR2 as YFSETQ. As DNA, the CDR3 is TGCGCCAGCAGCTGGCGGACCGGGACAGGGGCGAGGGGCGGCTACACCTTC. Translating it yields CASSWRTGTGARGGYTF.

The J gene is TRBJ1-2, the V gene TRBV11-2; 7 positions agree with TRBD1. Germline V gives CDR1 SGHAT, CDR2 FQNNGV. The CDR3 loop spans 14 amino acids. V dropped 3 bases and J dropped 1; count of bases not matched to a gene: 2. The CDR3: CASSLGQINYGYTF. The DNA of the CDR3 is TGTGCCAGCAGCTTGGGACAGATTAACTATGGCTACACCTTC.

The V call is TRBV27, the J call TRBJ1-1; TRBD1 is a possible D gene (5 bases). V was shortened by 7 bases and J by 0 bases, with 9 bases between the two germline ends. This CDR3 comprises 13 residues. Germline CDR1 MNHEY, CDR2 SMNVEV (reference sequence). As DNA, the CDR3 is TGTGCCAGCACCGGACAAATGAACACTGAAGCTTTCTTT. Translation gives CASTGQMNTEAFF.

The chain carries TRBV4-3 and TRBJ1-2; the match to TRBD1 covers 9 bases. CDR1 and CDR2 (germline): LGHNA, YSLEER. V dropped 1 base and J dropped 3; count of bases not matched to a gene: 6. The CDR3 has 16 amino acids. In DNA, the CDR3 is TGCGCCAGCAGCCAAGGGCTTACAGGGGGCTACTATGGCTACACCTTC. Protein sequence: CASSQGLTGGYYGYTF.

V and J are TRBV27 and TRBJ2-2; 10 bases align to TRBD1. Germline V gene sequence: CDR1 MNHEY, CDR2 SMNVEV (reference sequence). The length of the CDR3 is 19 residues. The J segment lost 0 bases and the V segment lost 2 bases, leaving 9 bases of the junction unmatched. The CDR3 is CASSLRWDRGPTNTGELFF. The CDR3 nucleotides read TGTGCCAGCAGTTTAAGGTGGGACAGGGGTCCCACGAACACCGGGGAGCTGTTTTTT.

CDR3 bases: TGTGCCAGTACCGAAGTAGGGGGAAGCACAGATACGCAGTATTTT. Translation gives CASTEVGGSTDTQYF. The rearrangement links TRBV19 to TRBJ2-3; a weak D match, TRBD1 (6 bases). CDR1 and CDR2 (germline): LNHDA, SQIVND (reference sequence). This CDR3 comprises 15 residues. The V and J ends lost 7 bases and 0 bases respectively, with 14 bases between them. The full variable domain, with the rest looked up from reference TRBV19 and TRBJ2-3, is DGGITQSPKYLFRKEGQNVTLSCEQNLNHDAMYWYRQDPGQGLRLIYYSQIVNDFQKGDIAEGYSVSREKKESFPLTVTSAQKNPTAFYLCASTEVGGSTDTQYFGPGTRLTVL.

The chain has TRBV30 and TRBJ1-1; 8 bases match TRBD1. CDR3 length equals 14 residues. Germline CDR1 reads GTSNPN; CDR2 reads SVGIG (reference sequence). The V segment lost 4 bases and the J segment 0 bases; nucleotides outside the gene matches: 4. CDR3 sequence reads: CAWTRTGLNTEAFF. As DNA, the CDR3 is TGTGCCTGGACCCGGACAGGGCTGAACACTGAAGCTTTCTTT. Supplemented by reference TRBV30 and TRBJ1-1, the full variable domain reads SQTIHQWPATLVQPVGSPLSLECTVEGTSNPNLYWYRQAAGRGLQLLFYSVGIGQISSEVPQNLSASRPQDRQFILSSKKLLLSDSGFYLCAWTRTGLNTEAFFGQGTRLTVV.

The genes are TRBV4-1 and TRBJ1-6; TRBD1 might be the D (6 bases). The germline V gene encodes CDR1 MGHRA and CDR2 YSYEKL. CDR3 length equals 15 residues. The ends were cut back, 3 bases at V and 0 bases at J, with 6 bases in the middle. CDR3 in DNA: TGCGCCAGCAGCCAGGGGGCCTCCTATAATTCACCCCTCCACTTT. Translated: CASSQGASYNSPLHF.

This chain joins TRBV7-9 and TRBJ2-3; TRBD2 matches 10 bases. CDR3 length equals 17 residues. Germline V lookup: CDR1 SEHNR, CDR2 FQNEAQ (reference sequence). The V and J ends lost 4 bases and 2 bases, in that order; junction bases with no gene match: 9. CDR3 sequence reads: CASSSRTSGPPTDTQYF. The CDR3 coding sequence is TGTGCCAGCAGCTCTAGGACTAGCGGCCCCCCCACAGATACGCAGTATTTT. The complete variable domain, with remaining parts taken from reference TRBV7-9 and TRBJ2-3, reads DTGVSQNPRHKITKRGQNVTFRCDPISEHNRLYWYRQTLGQGPEFLTYFQNEAQLEKSRLLSDRFSAERPKGSFSTLEIQRTEQGDSAMYLCASSSRTSGPPTDTQYFGPGTRLTVL.

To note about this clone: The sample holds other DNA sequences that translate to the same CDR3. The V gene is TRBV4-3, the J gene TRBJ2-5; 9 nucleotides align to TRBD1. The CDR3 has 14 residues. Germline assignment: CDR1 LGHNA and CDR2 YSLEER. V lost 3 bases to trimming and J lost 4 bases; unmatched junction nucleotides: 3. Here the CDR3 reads CASSQGQGAETQYF. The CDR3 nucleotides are TGCGCCAGCAGCCAGGGACAGGGTGCAGAGACCCAGTACTTC.

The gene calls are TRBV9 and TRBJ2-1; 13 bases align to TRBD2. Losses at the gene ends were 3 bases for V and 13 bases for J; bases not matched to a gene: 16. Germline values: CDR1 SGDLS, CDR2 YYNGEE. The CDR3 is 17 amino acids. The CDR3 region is CASSDPWTSGGRRDQFF. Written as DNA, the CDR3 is TGTGCCAGCAGCGACCCCTGGACTAGCGGGGGCCGGAGGGATCAGTTCTTC.

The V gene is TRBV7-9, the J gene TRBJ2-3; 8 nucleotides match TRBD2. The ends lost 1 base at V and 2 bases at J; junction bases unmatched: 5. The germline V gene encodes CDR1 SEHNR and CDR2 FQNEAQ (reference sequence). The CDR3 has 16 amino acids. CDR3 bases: TGTGCCAGCAGCTTAGGTAGCGGGGTTGTCACAGATACGCAGTATTTT. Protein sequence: CASSLGSGVVTDTQYF.

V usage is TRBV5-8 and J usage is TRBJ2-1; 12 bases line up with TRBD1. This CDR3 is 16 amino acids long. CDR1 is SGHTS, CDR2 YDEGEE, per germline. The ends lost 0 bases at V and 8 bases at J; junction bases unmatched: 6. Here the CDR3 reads CASSLAGQGARDEQFF. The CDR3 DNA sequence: TGTGCCAGCAGCTTGGCGGGACAGGGGGCTAGGGATGAGCAGTTCTTC. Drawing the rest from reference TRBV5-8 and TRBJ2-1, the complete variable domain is EAGVTQSPTHLIKTRGQQATLRCSPISGHTSVYWYQQALGLGLQFLLWYDEGEERNRGNFPPRFSGRQFPNYSSELNVNALELEDSALYLCASSLAGQGARDEQFFGPGTRLTVL.

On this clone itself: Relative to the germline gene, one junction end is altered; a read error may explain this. CDR3 nucleotides: TGTGCTAGCAGCTTACGAGTGGGGGCAAGAGATACGCAGTATTTT. This codes for CASSLRVGARDTQYF. The chain has TRBV7-7 and TRBJ2-3, with a possible D match to TRBD1 (6 bases). The CDR3 has 15 amino acids. The germline V gene encodes CDR1 SSHAT and CDR2 FNYEAQ (reference sequence).

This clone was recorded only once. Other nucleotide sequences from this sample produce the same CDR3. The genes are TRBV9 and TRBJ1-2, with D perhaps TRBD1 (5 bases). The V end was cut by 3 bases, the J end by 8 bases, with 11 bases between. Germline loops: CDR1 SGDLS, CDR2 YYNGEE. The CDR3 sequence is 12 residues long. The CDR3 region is CASSGQGYGYTF. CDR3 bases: TGTGCCAGCAGCGGCCAGGGTTACGGCTACACCTTC.

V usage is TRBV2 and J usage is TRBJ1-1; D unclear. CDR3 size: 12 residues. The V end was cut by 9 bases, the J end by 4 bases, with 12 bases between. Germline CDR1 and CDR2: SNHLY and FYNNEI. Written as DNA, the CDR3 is TGTGCCAGAGCTTCGCCGGGCACTGAAGCTTTCTTT. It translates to CARASPGTEAFF.

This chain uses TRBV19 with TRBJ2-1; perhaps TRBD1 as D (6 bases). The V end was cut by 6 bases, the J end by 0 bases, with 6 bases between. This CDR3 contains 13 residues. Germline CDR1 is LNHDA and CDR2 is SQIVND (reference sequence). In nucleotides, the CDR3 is TGTGCCAGTAGGACAGGCTCCTACAATGAGCAGTTCTTC. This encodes CASRTGSYNEQFF.

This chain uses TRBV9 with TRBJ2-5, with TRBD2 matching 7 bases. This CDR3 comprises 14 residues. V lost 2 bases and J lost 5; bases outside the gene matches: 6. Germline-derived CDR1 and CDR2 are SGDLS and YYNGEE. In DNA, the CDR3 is TGTGCCAGCAGCGTCGGGGACTACAGTGAGACCCAGTACTTC. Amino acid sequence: CASSVGDYSETQYF.

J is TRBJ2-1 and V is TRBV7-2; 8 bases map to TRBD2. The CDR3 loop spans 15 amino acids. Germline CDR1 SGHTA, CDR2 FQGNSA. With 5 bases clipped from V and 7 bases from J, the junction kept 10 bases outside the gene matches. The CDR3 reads CASSLSGGPVNEQFF. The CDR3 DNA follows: TGTGCCAGCAGCCTGTCGGGGGGGCCAGTAAATGAGCAGTTCTTC.